These 13 T cell receptor beta chains originate from one sample sequenced in a study of liver allograft versus peripheral blood T cells (dated by TCRdb to 2020 to 2022). Turning to the overall study: The study compared T cell receptor repertoires found within transplanted livers against repertoires in the peripheral blood of liver transplant recipients.

The run used an Illumina MiSeq. In TCRdb, the public reads were trimmed at Q25 with fastp and aligned with MiXCR, with productive beta chains retained. Duplicate CDR3 protein sequences are folded into a single record with the most common DNA and genes. This sample comprises approximately 8,600 distinct CDR3 sequences, roughly 17% of them detected only once. The ten largest account for about 1.7% of the sample. The receptor set was obtained from a human patient who had a liver transplant. It is possible that, after a transplant, some T cells come from the graft donor.

To note about this clonotype: Just one base apart from a much larger clone, this may be a read error. The CDR3: CVSSLGAASGNTIYF. Written as DNA, the CDR3 is TGTGTCAGCAGCTTGGGGGCGGCATCTGGAAACACCATATATTTT. The chain uses TRBV5-4 and TRBJ1-3; possibly TRBD1 for D (6 bases). This CDR3 spans 15 amino acids. Germline CDR1 and CDR2: SGHNT and YYREEE (reference sequence).

The rearrangement links TRBV4-1 to TRBJ1-5, with TRBD1 matching over 12 bases. Germline-derived CDR1 and CDR2 are MGHRA and YSYEKL. The CDR3 contains 16 residues. With V trimmed by 3 bases and J by 7 bases, 7 bases remained unmatched. The CDR3 DNA is TGCGCCAGCAGCCAGGGACAGGGGGCGAAGGGGCAGCCCCAGCATTTT. Its translation: CASSQGQGAKGQPQHF.

A few counts support this clonotype. The chain joins TRBV7-2 to TRBJ2-5; 11 bases agree with TRBD2. Unmatched junction bases numbered 8, after V lost 1 base and J lost 7 bases. This CDR3 contains 16 residues. The germline gives CDR1 SGHTA, CDR2 FQGNSA. The CDR3 region is CASSLVSGGAGVTQYF. The CDR3 nucleotides are TGTGCCAGCAGCTTAGTTAGCGGGGGGGCAGGAGTGACCCAGTACTTC.

A word on this clonotype: This may be a read error: a much more frequent sequence differs by one nucleotide. This rearrangement joins TRBV18 to TRBJ2-7; no clear D gene. V dropped 5 bases and J dropped 7 bases, with 9 bases sitting between them. Germline loops: CDR1 KGHSH, CDR2 LQKENI. This CDR3 comprises 11 residues. The CDR3 loop reads CASSGLNEQYF. Here the CDR3 DNA reads TGTGCCAGCTCAGGTCTAAATGAGCAGTACTTC.

This clonotype has a count of ten or more. This chain uses TRBV7-9 with TRBJ1-1; the match to TRBD1 covers 7 bases. In germline, CDR1 is SEHNR, CDR2 FQNEAQ (reference sequence). This CDR3 region has 15 residues. V was pared by 5 bases and J by 1 base, with 7 bases of the junction left unmatched. The CDR3 sequence: CASSPGGQRNTEAFF. The CDR3 region has the DNA TGTGCCAGCAGCCCGGGGGGACAGAGGAACACTGAAGCTTTCTTT.

This clonotype is categorized as medium-sized (0.01 to 0.1%). CDR3 protein: CASSYGVDTQYF. DNA for the CDR3: TGTGCCAGCAGTTACGGGGTAGATACGCAGTATTTT. This sequence joins TRBV6-6 and TRBJ2-3; D unclear. Trimming cost V 2 bases and J 5 bases, with 5 bases left between them. Germline V gene sequence: CDR1 MNHNY, CDR2 SVGAGI (reference sequence). The CDR3 has 12 amino acids.

This clonotype is termed medium-sized (0.01 to 0.1%). The chain links TRBV15 to TRBJ1-2; D is perhaps TRBD1 (6 bases). Germline V gene sequence: CDR1 LNHNV, CDR2 YYDKDF (reference sequence). V was clipped by 0 bases and J by 0 bases, with 8 bases between them. The CDR3 is 15 residues long. The CDR3 region is CATSRDWTANYGYTF. Written as DNA, the CDR3 is TGTGCCACCAGCAGAGATTGGACAGCTAACTATGGCTACACCTTC.

By proportion, this clonotype is medium-sized. V usage is TRBV18 and J usage is TRBJ2-3, with D possibly being TRBD2 (6 bases). This CDR3 is 13 amino acids long. Germline CDR1 KGHSH, CDR2 LQKENI. V gave up 6 bases and J gave up 6 bases, with 13 bases separating them. The CDR3: CASSGLGGDTQYF. The DNA of the CDR3 is TGTGCCAGCTCCGGGTTAGGAGGGGATACGCAGTATTTT.

This clonotype was found many times. V is TRBV6-1 and J is TRBJ1-5; a possible D gene is TRBD1 (6 bases). This CDR3 region has 18 residues. Per germline, CDR1 MNHNS and CDR2 SASEGT. V dropped 4 bases and J dropped 0 bases, with 19 bases sitting between them. The CDR3 is CASSGPRRGGFSNQPQHF. The CDR3 bases are TGTGCCAGCAGTGGCCCCCGGCGAGGGGGGTTTAGCAATCAGCCCCAGCATTTT.

This clonotype was counted a few times. The V and J genes are TRBV11-2 and TRBJ2-3; D is unresolved. The V gene's germline CDR1 is SGHAT and CDR2 FQNNGV. The CDR3 covers 15 residues. V lost 1 base and J 8 bases, leaving 16 bases between the germline ends. The CDR3 region is CASSLGVARAGTQYF. The CDR3 DNA is TGTGCCAGCAGCTTAGGGGTAGCCCGGGCAGGTACGCAGTATTTT.

The chain couples TRBV25-1 to TRBJ1-2; 11 nucleotides line up with TRBD1. This CDR3 is 16 amino acids long. Germline V gives CDR1 MGHDK, CDR2 SYGVNS. Trimming removed 8 bases from V and 8 bases from J; junction bases left unmatched: 16. CDR3 DNA sequence: TGTGCCAGCCGACCTGGGAGGACAGGGGGCAGGAACGGCTACACCTTC. This sequence encodes CASRPGRTGGRNGYTF.

In this sample, this clonotype turned up many times. The chain combines TRBV6-5 with TRBJ1-1; D uncertain. The germline CDR1 and CDR2 sequences are MNHEY and SVGAGI. The CDR3 has 15 residues. V gave up 2 bases and J gave up 1 base, with 11 bases separating them. The CDR3 loop is CASSYDRGGNTEAFF. In DNA form, the CDR3 reads TGTGCCAGCAGTTACGACCGGGGAGGGAACACTGAAGCTTTCTTT.

V and J are TRBV6-5 and TRBJ2-7, with no clear D. The V and J ends lost 0 bases and 4 bases respectively, with 10 bases between them. The CDR3 runs 14 residues. Germline V lookup: CDR1 MNHEY, CDR2 SVGAGI. The CDR3 DNA sequence: TGTGCCAGCAGTTACTCAGGTATCGGATACGAGCAGTACTTC. It translates to CASSYSGIGYEQYF.